This T cell receptor beta chain comes out of a study of tumor-infiltrating lymphocytes in primary liver carcinoma (dated 2017 in TCRdb). Study-wide context: The five patients, three men and two women aged 30 to 69 years, had hepatocellular carcinoma (four) or combined HCC and intrahepatic cholangiocarcinoma (one). Tumors of the five patients were stage T1-T3 N0M0 with maximum diameters of about 4.2 to 10 cm. Samples yielded roughly 3.5 to 8 million productive TCRbeta reads; read depth did not differ significantly between tissue types. Across five regions of each liver tumor, along with adjacent normal tissue and blood, the study brought together TCRbeta repertoire sequencing, expression microarrays and whole-exome sequencing. A total of about 35 specimens from 5 patients, comprising roughly 25 tumor regions, 5 adjacent noncancerous liver tissues and 5 peripheral blood samples, were covered by TCRbeta repertoire sequencing. Agilent mRNA microarray profiling was performed on the 25 tumor region samples to relate TCRbeta repertoire diversity to the local molecular phenotype. Technical replicate repertoires showed high reproducibility, with mean shared-clone rates roughly 0.88 and correlation coefficients above 0.95. Beyond this particular receptor, the publication reports: Repertoire overlap was higher between tumor regions (mean around 35%) than tumor-adjacent (approximately 17%) or tumor-blood (about 14%) pairs, consistent with antigen-driven expansion. Bulk unsorted samples precluded comparing CD4+ and CD8+ T cell repertoires. Only about 7-24% of top clones were found in all five regions of a tumor, suggesting spatial heterogeneity of tumor-infiltrating T cells. The top 250 clones made up a significantly larger repertoire fraction in tumors than in blood (p = 0.039). Because sequencing covered only the TCR beta chain and unpaired alpha chains were not captured, true repertoire diversity is likely underestimated. The study included only five patients, and the authors note findings should be validated in a larger study.

Starting from 450 to 500 ng total RNA, TCRbeta-specific cDNA was produced by reverse transcription with a constant-region primer and ProtoScript II reverse transcriptase. Construction of the TCRbeta libraries relied on three nested rounds of multiplex PCR, following a slightly modified ARM-PCR procedure. Sample barcodes and Illumina adapters were added in a final 25-cycle PCR with Deep VentR polymerase. Before sequencing, amplicons of 200-500 bp were gel-purified using a QIAquick gel extraction kit. The TCRbeta amplicons were sequenced with 250-bp paired-end reads on an Illumina HiSeq 2500. Regarding the original processing steps: Reads were quality-trimmed with Trimmomatic v0.33, and paired reads were merged with FLASH v1.2.11 to recover full CDR3 sequences. V, D and J germline segments were assigned to the rearranged TCRbeta sequences by MiGEC v1.2.1b. Clonotype statistics, along with Shannon-Wiener diversity indices, were calculated using VDJtools v1.0.0. Except for diversity analysis, only the 250 most abundant clonotypes of each sample were used in subsequent analyses to reduce sampling bias. In TCRdb, the public reads were trimmed at Q25 with fastp and aligned with MiXCR, with productive beta chains retained. Rows are unified per CDR3 protein, each entry keeping the most common DNA and genes. These V and J calls derive from TCRdb rather than the authors' analysis. The sample data list about 30,000 distinct CDR3 sequences, and roughly 70% of these were observed just once. The leading ten clones occupy roughly 30% of the sample.

Of note for this clonotype: The target of this receptor is not known. One junction end does not reproduce the germline sequence, and a read error may be involved.

Total RNA and DNA were co-extracted without cell sorting from roughly 20-30 mg of bulk tissue using the AllPrep DNA/RNA mini kit. Between late 2015 and March 2016, roughly 5 patients in China with histopathologically diagnosed primary liver carcinoma had their tumors surgically resected. Patients had chronic HBV infection and were treatment-naive at sampling. Five spatially separated regions were sampled from each tumor: the superior, inferior, left-lateral and right-lateral poles, plus the tumor centre. According to histology, viable tumor cells made up more than 80% of every tumor sample. Each fresh piece of tumor and adjacent tissue was cut in two, with one half stored in RNAlater at -80 degrees C and the other half sent for histology. Sequencing was carried out using liver tumor tissue from sampling region 3. The cell subset or site label corresponds to: tumor region T3, left-lateral pole. The source is a woman aged 25 to 39 with primary liver carcinoma and hepatitis B virus infection.

The sequenced DNA is TGTGCCAGCAGCTATCCGGGGTATGAGCACTTCTTC. The resulting protein is CASSYPGYEHFF. The receptor chain draws on TRBV7-9 and TRBJ2-1; tentative D gene TRBD2, with 5 bases matching. The germline V gene (reference sequence) yields SEHNR for CDR1 and FQNEAQ for CDR2. Spanning cysteine to phenylalanine, the CDR3 consists of 12 amino acids. The kept DNA is CDR3 alone, 36 bases in frame from the first base. The reference TRBV7-9 and TRBJ2-1 proteins fill in what lies around the CDR3, so the full variable domain reads DTGVSQNPRHKITKRGQNVTFRCDPISEHNRLYWYRQTLGQGPEFLTYFQNEAQLEKSRLLSDRFSAERPKGSFSTLEIQRTEQGDSAMYLCASSYPGYEHFFGPGTRLTVL.